Listed here are 17 T cell receptor beta chains from one sample, sequenced in a study of blood T cell repertoires in COVID-19. Some clones are missing from TCRdb's copy, which holds only in-frame ones; the method was immunoSEQ multiplex PCR. The sample has fewer than 200,000 clones; over 80% are singletons. The sequencing sample was made of peripheral blood. The source is a woman aged 50 to 60 with acute or convalescent COVID-19.

As DNA, the CDR3 is TGTGCCATCAATCCGGGACAGGGTGGAACTGAAGCTTTCTTT. Amino acid sequence: CAINPGQGGTEAFF. The chain combines TRBV10-3 with TRBJ1-1; TRBD1 aligns across 9 bases. With 7 bases clipped from V and 5 bases from J, the junction kept 8 bases outside the gene matches. CDR3 length equals 14 residues. Germline assignment: CDR1 ENHRY and CDR2 SYGVKD.

This clone was seen just once. This sequence joins TRBV7-2 and TRBJ2-3, with D possibly TRBD2 on 5 matching bases. In germline, CDR1 is SGHTA, CDR2 FQGNSA. The length of the CDR3 is 14 residues. V was shortened by 0 bases and J by 5 bases, with 9 bases between the two germline ends. The CDR3 reads CASSLAGVGDTQYF. The CDR3 nucleotides read TGTGCCAGCAGCTTAGCGGGAGTCGGAGATACGCAGTATTTT.

The chain carries TRBV9 and TRBJ2-2; D is ambiguous. With 0 bases removed from V and 3 bases from J, the gap between germline ends came to 9 bases. The germline V gene encodes CDR1 SGDLS and CDR2 YYNGEE. This CDR3 has 15 residues. CDR3 sequence reads: CASSVGLGDTGELFF. The CDR3 nucleotides read TGTGCCAGCAGCGTAGGGCTAGGAGACACCGGGGAGCTGTTTTTT.

V gene TRBV6-6 combines with J gene TRBJ1-2, with TRBD1 matching over 7 bases. Germline CDR1 and CDR2: MNHNY and SVGAGI (reference sequence). CDR3 length: 14 residues. V shed 7 bases and J 6 bases; nucleotides not matched to a gene: 11. CDR3 DNA sequence: TGTGCCAGCAAGGACGGGACAGAAGTTCATGGCTACACCTTC. Translation gives CASKDGTEVHGYTF.

The chain carries TRBV9 and TRBJ2-7; D call uncertain. Trimming removed 2 bases from V and 0 bases from J, with 9 bases in between. The CDR3 runs 14 residues. Germline CDR1 SGDLS, CDR2 YYNGEE. CDR3 in amino acids: CASSVEQSSYEQYF. The CDR3 DNA reads TGTGCCAGCAGCGTCGAACAGTCCTCCTACGAGCAGTACTTC.

The chain joins TRBV2 to TRBJ2-3; 8 bases map to TRBD1. Germline V gene data show CDR1 as SNHLY and CDR2 as FYNNEI. This CDR3 contains 15 residues. V shed 6 bases and J 4 bases; nucleotides not matched to a gene: 9. CDR3 DNA sequence: TGTGCCAGCAGAGGACAGGGTATAGCAGCAGATACGCAGTATTTT. Protein product: CASRGQGIAADTQYF.

The DNA of the CDR3 is TGTGCCAGCAGCAAAGGTTGCGGCGACAGGGGGATTGTGTATAACACCTTC. This encodes CASSKGCGDRGIVYNTF. The chain couples TRBV21-1 to TRBJ1-2; TRBD1 was called by the table and not checked on the DNA. TRBV21-1 is annotated as a pseudogene. This CDR3 is built from 17 residues.

The chain employs TRBV18 and TRBJ1-5; 7 nucleotides line up with TRBD1. CDR1 is KGHSH, CDR2 LQKENI, per germline. V lost 4 bases to trimming and J lost 1 base; unmatched junction nucleotides: 7. The CDR3 totals 16 residues. The CDR3 sequence: CASSRSGQKSNQPQHF. The CDR3 DNA follows: TGTGCCAGCTCACGCTCGGGACAGAAGAGCAATCAGCCCCAGCATTTT.

This clone has a handful of counts. This chain connects TRBV4-3 to TRBJ1-1; no clear D. CDR3 length: 13 residues. V lost 0 bases to trimming and J lost 8 bases, with 10 bases between them. Germline CDR1 LGHNA, CDR2 YSLEER. CDR3 amino acids: CASSQEEGREAFF. DNA for the CDR3: TGCGCCAGCAGCCAAGAAGAGGGCAGGGAAGCTTTCTTT.

This chain links TRBV5-1 with TRBJ2-3, with 9 bases lining up with TRBD1. The CDR3 length is 15 residues. Trimming at V came to 4 bases and at J to 4 bases, leaving 7 bases not matched to a gene. Germline V gene lookup returns CDR1 SGHRS and CDR2 YFSETQ. CDR3 sequence: CASSRTGENPDTQYF. CDR3 bases: TGCGCCAGCAGCCGGACAGGGGAGAACCCAGATACGCAGTATTTT.

The chain combines TRBV11-3 with TRBJ1-1; no clear D gene. Germline loops: CDR1 SGHNT, CDR2 YENEEA. Trimming pared 2 bases from V and 6 bases from J, leaving 16 bases between. The CDR3 is 15 amino acids. The CDR3 DNA reads TGTGCCAGCAGCTTACGGGCGCGGGAGTTCGCTGAAGCTTTCTTT. It translates to CASSLRAREFAEAFF.

The V gene is TRBV19, the J gene TRBJ2-1; 12 positions match TRBD1. Looked up from germline, CDR1 is LNHDA and CDR2 is SQIVND (reference sequence). The V segment lost 8 bases and the J segment 4 bases; nucleotides outside the gene matches: 12. The CDR3 consists of 17 residues. The CDR3 sequence is CASDPGQGAPGYNEQFF. CDR3 DNA sequence: TGTGCCAGTGATCCGGGACAGGGGGCCCCCGGTTACAATGAGCAGTTCTTC.

The J gene is TRBJ2-2, the V gene TRBV10-3, with 13 positions matching TRBD2. The CDR3 covers 17 residues. V lost 2 bases, J lost 7 bases, and 7 bases stayed unmatched. Germline V gives CDR1 ENHRY, CDR2 SYGVKD. CDR3 in amino acids: CAISEGLAGAPSGELFF. CDR3 nucleotides: TGTGCCATCAGTGAGGGACTAGCGGGGGCACCTAGCGGGGAGCTGTTTTTT.

The CDR3 sequence: CASSHRTGFGYTF. In DNA form, the CDR3 reads TGTGCCAGCAGCCATCGGACAGGGTTTGGCTACACCTTC. This chain connects TRBV7-9 to TRBJ1-2; 8 bases are a match to TRBD1. Germline CDR1 SEHNR, CDR2 FQNEAQ (reference sequence). With 5 bases clipped from V and 7 bases from J, the junction kept 6 bases outside the gene matches. The CDR3 has 13 residues.

The gene calls are TRBV19 and TRBJ2-7; perhaps TRBD1 as D (5 bases). Trimming cost V 5 bases and J 2 bases, with 13 bases left between them. CDR1 is LNHDA and CDR2 is SQIVND in the germline V gene (reference sequence). The CDR3 is 14 amino acids. CDR3 region: CASSDQGRTYEQYF. For the CDR3, the DNA is TGTGCCAGTAGTGATCAGGGTCGGACCTACGAGCAGTACTTC.

The genes are TRBV6-5 and TRBJ2-2, with 8 bases aligning to TRBD1. Unmatched junction bases numbered 3, after V lost 5 bases and J lost 4 bases. Per germline, CDR1 MNHEY and CDR2 SVGAGI. The CDR3 is 14 residues long. DNA for the CDR3: TGTGCCAGCAGTAGTACAGGGGGCACCGGGGAGCTGTTTTTT. This sequence encodes CASSSTGGTGELFF.

The gene calls are TRBV3-1 (or the pseudogene TRBV3-2) and TRBJ2-3, with 9 positions matching TRBD2. V lost 5 bases, J lost 4 bases, and 13 bases stayed unmatched. This CDR3 is 17 amino acids long. CDR1 and CDR2 from the germline V gene are LGHDT and YNNKEL (reference sequence). CDR3 DNA: TGTGCCAGCAGCGAGGTTGGCGGGGGGGAGGGACCAGATACGCAGTATTTT. Translation: CASSEVGGGEGPDTQYF.